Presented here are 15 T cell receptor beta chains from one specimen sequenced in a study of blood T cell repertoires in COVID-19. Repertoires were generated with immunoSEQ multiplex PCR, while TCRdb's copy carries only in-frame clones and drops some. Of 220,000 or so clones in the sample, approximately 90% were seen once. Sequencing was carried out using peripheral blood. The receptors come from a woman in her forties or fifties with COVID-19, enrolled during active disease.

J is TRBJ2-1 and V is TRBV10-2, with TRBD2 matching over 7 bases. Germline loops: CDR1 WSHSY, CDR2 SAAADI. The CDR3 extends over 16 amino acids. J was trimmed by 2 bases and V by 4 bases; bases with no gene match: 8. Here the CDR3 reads CASSVRAGSTYNEQFF. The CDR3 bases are TGCGCCAGCAGTGTAAGAGCGGGATCCACCTACAATGAGCAGTTCTTC.

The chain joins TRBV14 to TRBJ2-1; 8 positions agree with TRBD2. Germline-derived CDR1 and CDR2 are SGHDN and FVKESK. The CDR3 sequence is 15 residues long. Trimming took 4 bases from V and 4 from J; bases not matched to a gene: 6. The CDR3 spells CASSPMGGGYNEQFF. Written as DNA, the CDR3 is TGTGCCAGCAGCCCCATGGGCGGGGGGTACAATGAGCAGTTCTTC.

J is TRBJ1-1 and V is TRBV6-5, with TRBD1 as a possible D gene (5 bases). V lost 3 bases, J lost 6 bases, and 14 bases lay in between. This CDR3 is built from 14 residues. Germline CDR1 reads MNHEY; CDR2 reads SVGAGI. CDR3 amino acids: CASSYVGPRAEAFF. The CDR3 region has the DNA TGTGCCAGCAGTTATGTGGGGCCGAGAGCTGAAGCTTTCTTT.

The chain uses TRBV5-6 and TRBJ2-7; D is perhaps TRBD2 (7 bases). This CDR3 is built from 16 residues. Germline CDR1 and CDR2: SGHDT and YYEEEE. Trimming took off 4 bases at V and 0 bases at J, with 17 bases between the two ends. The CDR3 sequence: CASSPTGRGNSYEQYF. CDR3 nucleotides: TGTGCCAGCAGCCCGACGGGGAGGGGGAACTCCTACGAGCAGTACTTC.

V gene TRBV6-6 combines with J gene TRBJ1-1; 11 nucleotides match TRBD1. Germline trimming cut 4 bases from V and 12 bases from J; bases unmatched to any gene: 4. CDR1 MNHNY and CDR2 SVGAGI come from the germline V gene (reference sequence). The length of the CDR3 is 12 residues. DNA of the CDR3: TGTGCCAGCAGTTCCCGGGACAGGGGGTCTTTCTTT. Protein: CASSSRDRGSFF.

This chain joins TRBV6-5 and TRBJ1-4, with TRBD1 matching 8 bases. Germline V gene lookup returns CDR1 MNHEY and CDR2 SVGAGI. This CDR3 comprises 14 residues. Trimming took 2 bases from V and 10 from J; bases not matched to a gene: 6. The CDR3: CASSYLGQGGKLFF. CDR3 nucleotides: TGTGCCAGCAGTTACCTAGGACAGGGCGGAAAACTGTTTTTT.

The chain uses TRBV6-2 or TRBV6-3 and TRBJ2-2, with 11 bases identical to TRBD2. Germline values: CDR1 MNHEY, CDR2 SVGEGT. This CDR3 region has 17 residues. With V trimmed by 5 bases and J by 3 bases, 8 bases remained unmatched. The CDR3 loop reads CASSLLLAGGYTGELFF. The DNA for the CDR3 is TGTGCCAGCAGTCTCCTGCTAGCGGGGGGTTACACCGGGGAGCTGTTTTTT.

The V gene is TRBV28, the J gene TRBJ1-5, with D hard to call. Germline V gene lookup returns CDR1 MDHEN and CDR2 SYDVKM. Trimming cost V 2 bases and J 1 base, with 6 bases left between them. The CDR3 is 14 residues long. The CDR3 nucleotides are TGTGCCAGCAGTTTAGCAGGAAGCAATCAGCCCCAGCATTTT. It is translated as CASSLAGSNQPQHF. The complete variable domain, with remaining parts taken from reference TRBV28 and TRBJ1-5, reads DVKVTQSSRYLVKRTGEKVFLECVQDMDHENMFWYRQDPGLGLRLIYFSYDVKMKEKGDIPEGYSVSREKKERFSLILESASTNQTSMYLCASSLAGSNQPQHFGDGTRLSIL.

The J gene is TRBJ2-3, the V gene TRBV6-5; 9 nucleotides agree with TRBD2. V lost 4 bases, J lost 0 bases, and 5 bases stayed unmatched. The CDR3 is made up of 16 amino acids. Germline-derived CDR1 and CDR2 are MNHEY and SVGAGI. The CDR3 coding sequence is TGTGCCAGCAGTTGGGTTACTAGCGGGAGCACAGATACGCAGTATTTT. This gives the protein CASSWVTSGSTDTQYF.

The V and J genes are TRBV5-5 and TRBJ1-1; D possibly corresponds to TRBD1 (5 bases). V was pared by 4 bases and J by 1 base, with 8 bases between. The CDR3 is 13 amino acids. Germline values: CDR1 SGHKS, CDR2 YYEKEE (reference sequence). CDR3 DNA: TGTGCCAGCAGCCTTGACAGGAACACTGAAGCTTTCTTT. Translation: CASSLDRNTEAFF.

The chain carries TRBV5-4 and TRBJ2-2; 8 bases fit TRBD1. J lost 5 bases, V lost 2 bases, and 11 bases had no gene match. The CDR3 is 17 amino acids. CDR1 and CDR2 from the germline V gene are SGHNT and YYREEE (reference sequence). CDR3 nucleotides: TGTGCCAGCAGCTTAGGACAGGGAGAAAGGGGGACCGGGGAGCTGTTTTTT. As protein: CASSLGQGERGTGELFF.

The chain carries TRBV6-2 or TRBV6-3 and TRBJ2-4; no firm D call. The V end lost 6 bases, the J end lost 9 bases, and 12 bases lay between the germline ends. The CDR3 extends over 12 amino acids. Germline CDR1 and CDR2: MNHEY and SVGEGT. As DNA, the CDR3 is TGTGCCAGCAGCTTGGAGTATGGCATTCAGTACTTC. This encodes CASSLEYGIQYF.

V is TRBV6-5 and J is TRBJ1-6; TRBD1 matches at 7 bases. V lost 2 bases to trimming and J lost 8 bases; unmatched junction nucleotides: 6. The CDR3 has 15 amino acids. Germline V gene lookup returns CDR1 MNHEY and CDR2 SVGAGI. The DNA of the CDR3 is TGTGCCAGCAGTTACGACAGGGTTGTGGATTCACCCCTCCACTTT. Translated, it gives CASSYDRVVDSPLHF.

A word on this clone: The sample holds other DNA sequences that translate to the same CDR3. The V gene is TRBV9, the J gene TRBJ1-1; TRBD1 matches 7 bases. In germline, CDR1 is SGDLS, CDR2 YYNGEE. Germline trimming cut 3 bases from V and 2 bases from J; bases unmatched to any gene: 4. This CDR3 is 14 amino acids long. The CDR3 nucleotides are TGTGCCAGCAGCGCCGGGACAGCCAACACTGAAGCTTTCTTT. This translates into CASSAGTANTEAFF. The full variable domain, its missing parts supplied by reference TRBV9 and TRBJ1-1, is DSGVTQTPKHLITATGQRVTLRCSPRSGDLSVYWYQQSLDQGLQFLIQYYNGEERAKGNILERFSAQQFPDLHSELNLSSLELGDSALYFCASSAGTANTEAFFGQGTRLTVV.

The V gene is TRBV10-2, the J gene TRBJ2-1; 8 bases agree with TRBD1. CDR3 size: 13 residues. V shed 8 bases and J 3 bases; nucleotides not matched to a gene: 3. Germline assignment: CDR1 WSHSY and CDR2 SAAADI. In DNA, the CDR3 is TGCGCCAGCCGGACAGGGAACTACAATGAGCAGTTCTTC. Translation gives CASRTGNYNEQFF.